Listed below are T cell receptor beta chains from one sample, sequenced in a study of regulatory T cells in long-lasting Graves disease. TCRdb used MiXCR to reprocess the multiplex PCR reads, holding one entry per CDR3 protein. The top ten clones hold approximately 24% of a sample with 200,000 to 250,000 distinct CDR3 sequences, 15% to 20% of them seen once. This specimen was peripheral blood mononuclear cells (PBMCs), taken at new diagnosis, from a patient treated with antithyroid drugs. These TCRs come from a female donor with Graves disease. CDR3s include the opening cysteine and the closing phenylalanine or tryptophan. A D gene is named only where the DNA matches it firmly. Some rows mark clone size as missing; the rest say once, few, many or name a class of expanded clone.

v_gene	j_gene	abundance	d_gene	len	CDR3nt	CDR3aa
TRBV30	TRBJ2-7	many	-	13	TGTGCCTCCCGGCGGGATGGCAGGAACGAGCAGTACTTC	CASRRDGRNEQYF
TRBV24-1	TRBJ2-2	many	-	17	TGTGCCACCAGTGGCCTCGGAGGAGGGAAGAATACCGGGGAGCTGTTTTTT	CATSGLGGGKNTGELFF
TRBV11-2	TRBJ1-2	many	-	16	TGTGCCAGCAGCTTATCCCACGGTTTGGGGGCGAGTGGCTACACCTTC	CASSLSHGLGASGYTF
TRBV19	TRBJ2-1	many	TRBD2	15	TGTGCCAGTAGAGGACCGGGACTAGCGGGAGTTGAGCAGTTCTTC	CASRGPGLAGVEQFF
TRBV5-1	TRBJ2-7	many	-	15	TGTGCCAGCAGCATACGGGGAGGTTCCGCCTACGAGCAGTACTTC	CASSIRGGSAYEQYF
TRBV28	TRBJ1-3	many	TRBD1	19	TGTGCCAGCAGTCCAACGACAGGGTTGGACCCCCGGCGGGGAAACACCATATATTTT	CASSPTTGLDPRRGNTIYF
TRBV9	TRBJ2-5	many	TRBD2	17	TGTGCCAGCAGCGTCTCACCGGCGGGAGGGCCCGTTGAGACCCAGTACTTC	CASSVSPAGGPVETQYF
TRBV2	TRBJ1-1	many	TRBD1	15	TGTGCCAGCAGTCCGGGACAGGGATCGATCACTGAAGCTTTCTTT	CASSPGQGSITEAFF
TRBV5-1	TRBJ2-2	-	TRBD2	17	TGTGCCAGCACATCGTCGGCTAGCGGGAGCTTAGCCGGGGAGCTGTTTTTT	CASTSSASGSLAGELFF
TRBV12-3/TRBV12-4	TRBJ2-7	many	TRBD1	17	TGTGCCAGCAGCCCTTTGCGTAGGGGGGGACAGGGAAGCGAGCAGTACTTC	CASSPLRRGGQGSEQYF
TRBV24-1	TRBJ2-1	few	TRBD1	18	TGTGCCACCAGTGAACCCACTCCCGGGACAGGGAAGGACAATGAGCAGTTCTTC	CATSEPTPGTGKDNEQFF
TRBV24-1	TRBJ2-7	many	TRBD1	15	TGTGCCACCAGTGATCCGGGACAGGGGAAAGACGAGCAGTACTTC	CATSDPGQGKDEQYF
TRBV20-1	TRBJ2-1	-	-	15	TGCAGTGCTAGAGGGGCGGGTCCGGACTCCTACGAGCAGTTCTTC	CSARGAGPDSYEQFF
TRBV7-6	TRBJ2-5	many	-	14	TGTGCCAGCAGCTTATCGGGGGGCCGAGAGACCCAGTACTTC	CASSLSGGRETQYF
TRBV2	TRBJ2-1	-	-	18	TGTGCCAGCAGCTCTCCCCCAGGTACAGGTAAATCCTACAATGAGCAGTTCTTC	CASSSPPGTGKSYNEQFF
TRBV19	TRBJ1-2	many	-	11	TGTGCCAGTTTCTTCAACTATGGCTACACCTTC	CASFFNYGYTF